Listed below are T cell receptor beta chains from one sample, sequenced in a study of blood T cell repertoires in COVID-19. Only in-frame clones appear in the TCRdb table, and some are missing; sequencing was by immunoSEQ multiplex PCR. The table includes 150,000 or so clones, over 60% detected once. Sequenced material: peripheral blood. These receptor sequences come from a woman of 80 years or more with active or convalescent COVID-19. Both conserved end residues are part of each CDR3. Fields, in order: clone size, J gene, D gene, V gene, CDR3 protein, CDR3 DNA. A D gene is named only where the DNA matches it firmly. For some rows the clone size is stated as once, few or many, or as a class when expanded; others skip it.

clone size: .; J gene: TRBJ2-5; D gene: TRBD1; V gene: TRBV18; CDR3 protein: CASSRGQGVGETQYF; CDR3 DNA: TGTGCCAGCTCACGGGGACAGGGGGTCGGTGAGACCCAGTACTTC
clone size: .; J gene: TRBJ1-1; D gene: .; V gene: TRBV19; CDR3 protein: CASSVNRNTEAFF; CDR3 DNA: TGTGCCAGTAGCGTCAATAGGAACACTGAAGCTTTCTTT
clone size: once; J gene: TRBJ2-3; D gene: TRBD2; V gene: TRBV7-3; CDR3 protein: CASSLFSGRGGIDTQYF; CDR3 DNA: TGTGCCAGCAGCTTATTTAGCGGGCGGGGGGGCATAGATACGCAGTATTTT
clone size: .; J gene: TRBJ1-5; D gene: .; V gene: TRBV6-5; CDR3 protein: CASSSLQGQPQHF; CDR3 DNA: TGTGCCAGCAGTTCCTTGCAGGGGCAGCCCCAGCATTTT
clone size: few; J gene: TRBJ1-5; D gene: TRBD1; V gene: TRBV19; CDR3 protein: CASNRGGWNQPQHF; CDR3 DNA: TGTGCCAGTAACAGGGGGGGATGGAATCAGCCCCAGCATTTT
clone size: .; J gene: TRBJ1-6; D gene: TRBD1; V gene: TRBV6-6; CDR3 protein: CASREGRQGDNSPLHF; CDR3 DNA: TGTGCCAGCAGGGAGGGCCGACAGGGTGATAATTCACCCCTCCACTTT
clone size: .; J gene: TRBJ1-2; D gene: .; V gene: TRBV2; CDR3 protein: CASRGDTNYGYTF; CDR3 DNA: TGTGCCAGCAGGGGGGACACGAACTATGGCTACACCTTC
clone size: .; J gene: TRBJ2-7; D gene: .; V gene: TRBV11-2; CDR3 protein: CASSSTGGTGHEQYF; CDR3 DNA: TGTGCCAGCAGCTCCACGGGGGGCACGGGCCACGAGCAGTACTTC
clone size: .; J gene: TRBJ2-3; D gene: TRBD2; V gene: TRBV27; CDR3 protein: CASRPQTPGTSVHF; CDR3 DNA: TGTGCCAGCAGACCCCAAACCCCGGGGACTAGCGTCCATTTT
clone size: .; J gene: TRBJ1-1; D gene: TRBD1; V gene: TRBV11-2; CDR3 protein: CASSLVGTGTNTEAFF; CDR3 DNA: TGTGCCAGCAGCTTAGTTGGGACAGGGACGAACACTGAAGCTTTCTTT
clone size: .; J gene: TRBJ1-1; D gene: .; V gene: TRBV11-2; CDR3 protein: CASSLEGARNTEAFF; CDR3 DNA: TGTGCCAGCAGCTTAGAAGGGGCCAGGAACACTGAAGCTTTCTTT
clone size: many; J gene: TRBJ2-7; D gene: TRBD1; V gene: TRBV7-2; CDR3 protein: CASSSGTGSSSEQYF; CDR3 DNA: TGTGCCAGCAGCTCCGGGACAGGGAGTTCGAGCGAGCAGTACTTC
clone size: .; J gene: TRBJ2-7; D gene: .; V gene: TRBV6-5; CDR3 protein: CASSSNYEQYF; CDR3 DNA: TGTGCCAGCAGCTCTAACTACGAGCAGTACTTC
clone size: .; J gene: TRBJ1-2; D gene: .; V gene: TRBV19; CDR3 protein: CASSDRTYGYTF; CDR3 DNA: TGTGCCAGTAGCGACAGGACCTATGGCTACACCTTC
clone size: .; J gene: TRBJ1-6; D gene: TRBD1; V gene: TRBV7-3; CDR3 protein: CASSLRGQGDSPLHF; CDR3 DNA: TGTGCCAGCAGTCTAAGGGGACAGGGCGATTCACCCCTCCACTTT
clone size: few; J gene: TRBJ2-2; D gene: .; V gene: TRBV3-1/TRBV3-2; CDR3 protein: CASRRGGPGELFF; CDR3 DNA: TGTGCCAGCAGGAGGGGGGGACCCGGGGAGCTGTTTTTT
clone size: few; J gene: TRBJ2-1; D gene: TRBD2; V gene: TRBV11-3; CDR3 protein: CASSSSSTSGRNEQFF; CDR3 DNA: TGTGCCAGCAGCTCGAGCTCGACTAGCGGGCGAAATGAGCAGTTCTTC
clone size: .; J gene: TRBJ1-1; D gene: TRBD1; V gene: TRBV29-1; CDR3 protein: CSAVTTGDTEAFF; CDR3 DNA: TGCAGCGCCGTAACTACAGGGGATACTGAAGCTTTCTTT
clone size: .; J gene: TRBJ2-7; D gene: .; V gene: TRBV19; CDR3 protein: CASSIDQGSGFLYF; CDR3 DNA: TGTGCCAGTAGTATAGATCAGGGATCGGGTTTTCTGTACTTC
clone size: .; J gene: TRBJ2-4; D gene: TRBD1; V gene: TRBV28; CDR3 protein: CASSLNGQVLAKNIQYF; CDR3 DNA: TGTGCCAGCAGTTTAAACGGACAGGTACTAGCCAAAAACATTCAGTACTTC
clone size: .; J gene: TRBJ1-5; D gene: .; V gene: TRBV2; CDR3 protein: CASSDAQTSNQPQHF; CDR3 DNA: TGTGCCAGCAGTGATGCACAGACTAGCAATCAGCCCCAGCATTTT
clone size: .; J gene: TRBJ1-1; D gene: .; V gene: TRBV5-4; CDR3 protein: CASSYRDIRQAFF; CDR3 DNA: TGTGCCAGCAGCTACCGGGACATCAGGCAAGCTTTCTTT
clone size: .; J gene: TRBJ2-7; D gene: TRBD2; V gene: TRBV19; CDR3 protein: CASRKRPGAGNYEQYF; CDR3 DNA: TGTGCCAGTAGAAAAAGACCGGGAGCGGGGAACTACGAGCAGTACTTC
clone size: few; J gene: TRBJ1-5; D gene: .; V gene: TRBV19; CDR3 protein: CASRDSWNQPQHF; CDR3 DNA: TGTGCCAGTAGGGACAGTTGGAATCAGCCCCAGCATTTT
clone size: .; J gene: TRBJ1-4; D gene: .; V gene: TRBV28; CDR3 protein: CASSLVQPVGEKLFF; CDR3 DNA: TGTGCCAGCAGTCTCGTACAACCAGTCGGGGAAAAACTGTTTTTT
clone size: .; J gene: TRBJ1-2; D gene: .; V gene: TRBV7-8; CDR3 protein: CASSLAGSRYGYTF; CDR3 DNA: TGTGCCAGCAGCTTAGCGGGCAGCCGCTATGGCTACACCTTC
clone size: .; J gene: TRBJ1-5; D gene: TRBD1; V gene: TRBV19; CDR3 protein: CASSTRRTGNNQPQHF; CDR3 DNA: TGTGCCAGTAGTACTCGGCGGACAGGGAATAATCAGCCCCAGCATTTT
clone size: .; J gene: TRBJ1-3; D gene: .; V gene: TRBV30; CDR3 protein: CAWSVSSSGNTIYF; CDR3 DNA: TGTGCCTGGAGTGTATCGAGCTCTGGAAACACCATATATTTT
clone size: .; J gene: TRBJ2-1; D gene: .; V gene: TRBV5-1; CDR3 protein: CASSVGTLYNEQFF; CDR3 DNA: TGCGCCAGCAGCGTTGGGACACTATACAATGAGCAGTTCTTC
clone size: .; J gene: TRBJ1-1; D gene: TRBD1; V gene: TRBV7-6; CDR3 protein: CASSLTPGGTEAFF; CDR3 DNA: TGTGCCAGCAGCTTAACCCCAGGGGGCACTGAAGCTTTCTTT
clone size: .; J gene: TRBJ1-1; D gene: .; V gene: TRBV27; CDR3 protein: CASSLLVGFTEAFF; CDR3 DNA: TGTGCCAGCAGTTTATTGGTCGGGTTCACTGAAGCTTTCTTT
clone size: .; J gene: TRBJ1-1; D gene: .; V gene: TRBV7-3; CDR3 protein: CASSLLREFLFF; CDR3 DNA: TGTGCCAGCAGCTTATTACGGGAGTTTCTTTTCTTT
clone size: .; J gene: TRBJ1-3; D gene: .; V gene: TRBV7-8; CDR3 protein: CASSLSSGNTIYF; CDR3 DNA: TGTGCCAGCAGCTTATCTTCCGGAAACACCATATATTTT
clone size: few; J gene: TRBJ2-5; D gene: .; V gene: TRBV5-1; CDR3 protein: CASSLTSLYQETQYF; CDR3 DNA: TGCGCCAGCAGCTTAACTAGCCTGTACCAAGAGACCCAGTACTTC
clone size: .; J gene: TRBJ2-7; D gene: .; V gene: TRBV9; CDR3 protein: CASSYLGDSEQYF; CDR3 DNA: TGTGCCAGCAGCTACTTGGGGGACTCGGAGCAGTACTTC
clone size: .; J gene: TRBJ2-4; D gene: .; V gene: TRBV6-5; CDR3 protein: CASRLGPLAKNIQYF; CDR3 DNA: TGTGCCAGCAGACTGGGGCCCCTAGCCAAAAACATTCAGTACTTC
clone size: .; J gene: TRBJ1-4; D gene: TRBD1; V gene: TRBV27; CDR3 protein: CASSPSTGAHEKLFF; CDR3 DNA: TGTGCCAGCAGCCCATCGACAGGGGCTCATGAAAAACTGTTTTTT
clone size: few; J gene: TRBJ1-5; D gene: TRBD1; V gene: TRBV5-1; CDR3 protein: CASSPGQGSQPQHF; CDR3 DNA: TGCGCCAGCAGCCCCGGACAGGGCAGTCAGCCCCAGCATTTT
clone size: .; J gene: TRBJ1-1; D gene: .; V gene: TRBV5-1; CDR3 protein: CASSLGQGISEAFF; CDR3 DNA: TGCGCCAGCAGCTTGGGCCAGGGAATATCTGAAGCTTTCTTT
clone size: few; J gene: TRBJ1-5; D gene: TRBD1; V gene: TRBV23-1; CDR3 protein: CASSQSPWDRPTPGNQPQHF; CDR3 DNA: TGCGCCAGCAGTCAATCTCCGTGGGACAGGCCAACTCCGGGGAATCAGCCCCAGCATTTT
clone size: .; J gene: TRBJ1-1; D gene: TRBD1; V gene: TRBV25-1; CDR3 protein: CASSRQGLNTEAFF; CDR3 DNA: TGTGCCAGCAGTCGACAGGGATTGAACACTGAAGCTTTCTTT
clone size: .; J gene: TRBJ1-5; D gene: .; V gene: TRBV19; CDR3 protein: CASTSGNRNQPQHF; CDR3 DNA: TGTGCCAGTACCTCCGGGAACCGCAATCAGCCCCAGCATTTT
clone size: .; J gene: TRBJ2-5; D gene: .; V gene: TRBV2; CDR3 protein: CASSEIRGETQYF; CDR3 DNA: TGTGCCAGCAGTGAAATCAGGGGTGAGACCCAGTACTTC
clone size: .; J gene: TRBJ1-5; D gene: .; V gene: TRBV6-5; CDR3 protein: CASTERGLNQPQHF; CDR3 DNA: TGTGCCAGCACCGAAAGGGGTCTCAATCAGCCCCAGCATTTT
clone size: .; J gene: TRBJ2-3; D gene: .; V gene: TRBV6-5; CDR3 protein: CASSYSRAGRTDTQYF; CDR3 DNA: TGTGCCAGCAGTTACTCGAGAGCGGGCCGAACAGATACGCAGTATTTT
clone size: few; J gene: TRBJ1-2; D gene: TRBD1; V gene: TRBV19; CDR3 protein: CASSFRDRGDYGYTF; CDR3 DNA: TGTGCCAGCTCCTTTCGGGACAGGGGTGACTATGGCTACACCTTC
clone size: once; J gene: TRBJ2-5; D gene: .; V gene: TRBV7-3; CDR3 protein: CASSLGQGGQETQYF; CDR3 DNA: TGTGCCAGCAGCTTAGGGCAGGGCGGTCAAGAGACCCAGTACTTC
clone size: few; J gene: TRBJ1-1; D gene: TRBD1; V gene: TRBV5-1; CDR3 protein: CASSFLGQGLTEAFF; CDR3 DNA: TGCGCCAGCAGCTTTCTGGGACAGGGATTGACTGAAGCTTTCTTT
clone size: .; J gene: TRBJ1-1; D gene: .; V gene: TRBV4-3; CDR3 protein: CASSQDRGWDTEAFF; CDR3 DNA: TGCGCCAGCAGCCAAGATCGCGGATGGGACACTGAAGCTTTCTTT
clone size: .; J gene: TRBJ1-2; D gene: .; V gene: TRBV6-5; CDR3 protein: CASSYSSVYGYTF; CDR3 DNA: TGTGCCAGCAGTTACTCGAGTGTGTATGGCTACACCTTC
clone size: .; J gene: TRBJ1-5; D gene: .; V gene: TRBV7-2; CDR3 protein: CASSDTGNFQPQHF; CDR3 DNA: TGTGCCAGCAGCGATACAGGGAACTTTCAGCCCCAGCATTTT
clone size: .; J gene: TRBJ2-2; D gene: TRBD2; V gene: TRBV3-1/TRBV3-2; CDR3 protein: CASSRGLAAGELFF; CDR3 DNA: TGTGCCAGCAGCCGGGGACTAGCGGCCGGGGAGCTGTTTTTT
clone size: few; J gene: TRBJ2-3; D gene: TRBD2; V gene: TRBV7-8; CDR3 protein: CASSPTLAGVTDTQYF; CDR3 DNA: TGTGCCAGCAGCCCAACACTAGCGGGGGTCACAGATACGCAGTATTTT
clone size: .; J gene: TRBJ1-3; D gene: .; V gene: TRBV3-1/TRBV3-2; CDR3 protein: CASSEAGITGNTIYF; CDR3 DNA: TGTGCCAGCAGCGAAGCAGGGATCACTGGAAACACCATATATTTT
clone size: .; J gene: TRBJ2-3; D gene: .; V gene: TRBV30; CDR3 protein: CAWTEGGGASSTDTQYF; CDR3 DNA: TGTGCCTGGACCGAGGGTGGGGGGGCCTCTAGCACAGATACGCAGTATTTT
clone size: .; J gene: TRBJ2-5; D gene: .; V gene: TRBV5-4; CDR3 protein: CASSLTGHQQEETQYF; CDR3 DNA: TGTGCCAGCAGCTTGACTGGACACCAGCAAGAAGAGACCCAGTACTTC
clone size: .; J gene: TRBJ2-7; D gene: .; V gene: TRBV7-8; CDR3 protein: CASSRSSGSSYEQYF; CDR3 DNA: TGTGCCAGCAGCCGTTCGTCGGGAAGCTCCTACGAGCAGTACTTC
clone size: .; J gene: TRBJ2-5; D gene: .; V gene: TRBV3-1/TRBV3-2; CDR3 protein: CASSQDSVWGPETQYF; CDR3 DNA: TGTGCCAGCAGCCAAGATAGTGTATGGGGGCCAGAGACCCAGTACTTC
clone size: once; J gene: TRBJ1-5; D gene: TRBD1; V gene: TRBV19; CDR3 protein: CASSPGTGDNQPQHF; CDR3 DNA: TGTGCCAGTAGTCCTGGGACAGGGGATAATCAGCCCCAGCATTTT